Each of the 15 T cell receptor beta chains below was sequenced from the same sample in a study of Ad26.COV2.S vaccination and SARS-CoV-2 variants (dated by TCRdb to about 2021). The receptor library was made with the immunoSEQ multiplex PCR assay. TCRdb limited this immuneACCESS table to in-frame rearrangements with V and J called. A share of clones is missing; checked studies link under half to unresolved V genes, and the rest is unexplained. The sample records a few hundred thousand clones, approximately 88% of which are singletons. Together, the top ten hold 3.6% of the sample. According to the study, the label for this sample's treatment or condition signals: around 19 received Ad26.COV2.S at low or high dose, single or two shots; roughly five received placebo; per-sample allocation not given. For vaccine and placebo recipients, the sequenced repertoires came from samples collected on day 63 after the first injection.

Sequenced here: peripheral blood, sampled in a trial of Ad26.COV2.S vaccine versus placebo. These receptors all come from a person between 18 and 65 years old who received the Ad26.COV2.S COVID-19 vaccine or a placebo.

The chain carries TRBV20-1 and TRBJ2-5; D tentatively fits TRBD1 or TRBD2 (5 bases each). Germline CDR1 DFQATT, CDR2 SNEGSKA (reference sequence). CDR3 length: 10 amino acids. Trimming pared 5 bases from V and 7 bases from J, leaving 8 bases between. The CDR3 loop is CSAGDGTQYF. The CDR3 nucleotides are TGCAGTGCTGGGGACGGGACCCAGTACTTC.

This clone was observed once. This CDR3 is also generated by other DNA sequences in the sample. This chain links TRBV7-2 with TRBJ2-7; 10 bases agree with TRBD1. The V gene end was trimmed by 5 bases and the J gene end by 2 bases; junction bases not matched to a gene: 3. This CDR3 is built from 14 residues. Germline V gene sequence: CDR1 SGHTA, CDR2 FQGNSA. For the CDR3, the DNA is TGTGCCAGCAGCCTCGGGACAGGGGCCTACGAGCAGTACTTC. This encodes CASSLGTGAYEQYF.

The chain combines TRBV15 with TRBJ1-3; TRBD1 matches 8 bases. This CDR3 region has 21 residues. CDR1 is LNHNV, CDR2 YYDKDF, per germline (reference sequence). Trimming cost V 0 bases and J 0 bases; bases outside gene matches: 16. The CDR3 DNA reads TGTGCCACCAGCAGAGATCTGCAGGCAGGGGGCTACTCCAACTCTGGAAACACCATATATTTT. This encodes CATSRDLQAGGYSNSGNTIYF.

This chain uses TRBV28 with TRBJ2-1; perhaps TRBD2 as D (5 bases). The V end lost 4 bases, the J end lost 12 bases, and 13 bases lay between the germline ends. Per the germline V gene, CDR1 is MDHEN and CDR2 is SYDVKM. The CDR3 totals 12 residues. In DNA form, the CDR3 reads TGTGCCAGCAGTTCGGGGTTCTTTGGGCAGTTCTTC. Its protein is CASSSGFFGQFF.

V and J are TRBV7-3 and TRBJ2-3, with 7 bases that match TRBD1. This CDR3 comprises 13 residues. The J segment lost 8 bases and the V segment lost 4 bases, leaving 6 bases of the junction unmatched. The germline V gene encodes CDR1 SGHTA and CDR2 FQGTGA. CDR3 nucleotide sequence: TGTGCCAGCAGCTCCTTGACAGGGAGTACGCAGTATTTT. Residues: CASSSLTGSTQYF.

This chain's CDR3 is CASSPGTIKTGELFF. DNA of the CDR3: TGTGCCAGCAGCCCCGGGACTATAAAGACCGGGGAGCTGTTTTTT. This chain joins TRBV9 and TRBJ2-2, with 7 bases identical to TRBD2. Germline V CDR1 and CDR2: SGDLS, YYNGEE. CDR3 length: 15 amino acids. The junction had 8 bases not matched to a gene; V was cut back by 4 bases and J by 5 bases.

V gene TRBV7-3 combines with J gene TRBJ1-1, with unresolved D. The CDR3 sequence is 14 residues long. CDR1 and CDR2 from the germline V gene are SGHTA and FQGTGA. V lost 0 bases and J lost 0, with 5 bases in between. CDR3 loop: CASSLTGLNTEAFF. As DNA, the CDR3 is TGTGCCAGCAGCTTAACCGGGTTGAACACTGAAGCTTTCTTT. Using reference TRBV7-3 and TRBJ1-1 for the parts outside the CDR3, the full variable domain is GAGVSQTPSNKVTEKGKYVELRCDPISGHTALYWYRQSLGQGPEFLIYFQGTGAADDSGLPNDRFFAVRPEGSVSTLKIQRTERGDSAVYLCASSLTGLNTEAFFGQGTRLTVV.

This rearrangement joins TRBV5-1 to TRBJ1-1, with D uncertain. Deletions cut 2 bases from V and 3 bases from J, with 8 bases between. CDR1 is SGHRS and CDR2 is YFSETQ in the germline V gene. The CDR3 consists of 13 residues. The CDR3 DNA sequence: TGCGCCAGCAGCTTCCTGGGAGACACTGAAGCTTTCTTT. Its protein is CASSFLGDTEAFF.

The chain couples TRBV4-3 to TRBJ1-4; a weak D match, TRBD1 (5 bases). Trimming shortened V by 2 bases and J by 8 bases, and 15 bases separated the two germline ends. CDR3 length: 15 amino acids. CDR1 LGHNA and CDR2 YSLEER come from the germline V gene. For the CDR3, the DNA is TGCGCCAGCAGCCAACTGACGGGGGTATCCGAAAAACTGTTTTTT. It specifies CASSQLTGVSEKLFF.

On this clone: Other nucleotide sequences from this sample produce the same CDR3. The chain uses TRBV10-3 and TRBJ1-5; unclear D gene. The CDR3 has 14 residues. The V gene lost 2 bases and the J gene lost 3 bases, with 8 bases spanning the gap. The V gene's germline CDR1 is ENHRY and CDR2 SYGVKD. The CDR3 DNA follows: TGTGCCATCAGTGAGGTAGCAGACAATCAGCCCCAGCATTTT. Protein: CAISEVADNQPQHF.

This clone was recorded once. The V gene is TRBV4-3, the J gene TRBJ1-5; 7 nucleotides match TRBD1. V dropped 4 bases and J dropped 6; count of bases not matched to a gene: 6. Germline assignment: CDR1 LGHNA and CDR2 YSLEER. The CDR3 has 14 amino acids. As DNA, the CDR3 is TGCGCCAGCAGCCCCAGACAGGGCGGTCAGCCCCAGCATTTT. Protein: CASSPRQGGQPQHF.

V usage is TRBV27 and J usage is TRBJ1-1; 9 bases are shared with TRBD1. The CDR3 runs 18 residues. Germline V gene sequence: CDR1 MNHEY, CDR2 SMNVEV (reference sequence). V shed 4 bases and J 3 bases; nucleotides not matched to a gene: 15. CDR3 sequence: CASSSFFTGGLEDTEAFF. As DNA, the CDR3 is TGTGCCAGCAGTTCCTTTTTTACAGGGGGCCTGGAGGACACTGAAGCTTTCTTT.

The chain employs TRBV5-4 and TRBJ2-3, with D possibly matching TRBD2 (7 bases). CDR1 and CDR2 from the germline V gene are SGHNT and YYREEE (reference sequence). The CDR3 extends over 15 amino acids. Trimming cost V 1 base and J 6 bases, with 15 bases left between them. In nucleotides, the CDR3 is TGTGCCAGCAGCTTGTGGGGGGGGGCCGGTGATACGCAGTATTTT. Encoded protein: CASSLWGGAGDTQYF.

This sequence joins TRBV11-2 and TRBJ1-2, with D maybe TRBD1 (6 bases). Germline CDR1 SGHAT, CDR2 FQNNGV. Trimming cost V 4 bases and J 8 bases, with 17 bases left between them. CDR3 length equals 14 residues. The CDR3 DNA sequence: TGTGCCAGCAGCTCGATCGACAGGTGGGCCGGCTACACCTTC. Protein sequence: CASSSIDRWAGYTF.

The chain uses TRBV30 and TRBJ2-7, with a possible D match to TRBD1 (6 bases). This CDR3 region has 13 residues. Per the germline V gene, CDR1 is GTSNPN and CDR2 is SVGIG (reference sequence). V lost 3 bases and J lost 6, with 15 bases in between. The chain's CDR3 is CAWRKGAGVEQYF. The DNA for the CDR3 is TGTGCCTGGAGAAAAGGGGCAGGGGTCGAGCAGTACTTC.